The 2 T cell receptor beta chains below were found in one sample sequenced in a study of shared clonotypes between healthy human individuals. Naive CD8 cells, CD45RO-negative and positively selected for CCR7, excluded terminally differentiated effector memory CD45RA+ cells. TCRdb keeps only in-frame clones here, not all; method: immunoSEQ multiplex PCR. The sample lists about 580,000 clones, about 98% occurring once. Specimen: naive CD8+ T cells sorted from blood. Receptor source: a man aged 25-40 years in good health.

The CDR3 sequence is CASSQEGLGGLSSDEQFF. DNA of the CDR3: TGCGCCAGCAGCCAGGAAGGTCTCGGGGGACTATCGTCGGATGAGCAGTTCTTC. The V gene is TRBV4-1, the J gene TRBJ2-1; 7 bases map to TRBD2. The V segment lost 3 bases and the J segment 8 bases; nucleotides outside the gene matches: 19. Germline V gene data show CDR1 as MGHRA and CDR2 as YSYEKL. CDR3 length: 18 amino acids.

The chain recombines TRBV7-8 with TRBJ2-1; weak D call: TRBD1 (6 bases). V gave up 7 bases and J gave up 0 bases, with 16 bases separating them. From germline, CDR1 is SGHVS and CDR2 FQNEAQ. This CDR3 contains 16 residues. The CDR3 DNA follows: TGTGCCAGCACCCGATCAGGGGCGGTCTCCTACAATGAGCAGTTCTTC. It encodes CASTRSGAVSYNEQFF.